This T cell receptor (beta chain) was captured by sequencing in a study of blood T cell repertoires in COVID-19. Study-wide background: T cells, B-cell-depleted T cells, or PBMCs provided the cDNA or gDNA that served as material.

The germline gives CDR1 SGHRS, CDR2 YFSETQ. V dropped 4 bases and J dropped 3; count of bases not matched to a gene: 4. The CDR3 is made up of 14 amino acids. Original processing methods: Estimation of nucleated cell counts was performed using reference gene primer amplification. Profiling relied on immunoSEQ multiplex PCR, and the TCRdb table lists in-frame clones only, not all of them. V and J calls plus clone size are reproduced from that table; the DNA served to infer D and trimming. The data contain around 160,000 clones, about 90% of them singletons. Sequencing was done on a sample of peripheral blood. The clonotype was recovered from a man aged 60 to 69 with acute or convalescent COVID-19. This chain connects TRBV5-1 to TRBJ1-2, with 9 nucleotides matching TRBD1. In nucleotides, the CDR3 is TGCGCCAGCAGCGCCCGGACAGGGGACTATGGCTACACCTTC. It encodes CASSARTGDYGYTF. The entire variable domain, with the rest obtained from reference TRBV5-1 and TRBJ1-2, is as follows: KAGVTQTPRYLIKTRGQQVTLSCSPISGHRSVSWYQQTPGQGLQFLFEYFSETQRNKGNFPGRFSGRQFSNSRSEMNVSTLELGDSALYLCASSARTGDYGYTFGSGTRLTVV.